These 17 T cell receptor beta chains were sequenced from one sample in a study of identical twins. TCRdb re-analysed the 5' RACE reads in MiXCR, keeping a single row per CDR3 protein. Altogether 500,000 to 600,000 distinct CDR3 sequences are present, approximately 22% being singletons, with the ten largest covering 0.75% to 0.95%. The data were also submitted as part of a second study, on T cells expressing NK-cell markers.

Sequencing was carried out using CD4+ T cells sorted from blood. The receptors here all came from a woman aged 18-29 years in good health.

This clonotype was seen only a few times. The J gene is TRBJ1-4, the V gene TRBV30; 9 bases fit TRBD1. J gave up 8 bases and V 2 bases, and 6 bases lay outside the gene matches. The CDR3 has 14 amino acids. From germline, CDR1 is GTSNPN and CDR2 SVGIG (reference sequence). The CDR3 loop reads CAWSLGQGREKLFF. CDR3 DNA sequence: TGTGCCTGGAGTCTCGGACAGGGGAGGGAAAAACTGTTTTTT.

This chain joins TRBV7-9 and TRBJ1-1; D not certain. The CDR3 loop spans 15 amino acids. CDR1 and CDR2 (germline): SEHNR, FQNEAQ (reference sequence). V gave up 4 bases and J gave up 4 bases, with 16 bases separating them. The CDR3 sequence: CASSWGGGSVTEAFF. In DNA form, the CDR3 reads TGTGCCAGCAGCTGGGGAGGAGGGTCGGTCACTGAAGCTTTCTTT.

The chain joins TRBV23-1 to TRBJ2-3, with TRBD1 matching over 8 bases. TRBV23-1 is placed among ORFs of uncertain function. The CDR3 is 15 residues long. V trimming: 2 bases; J trimming: 2 bases; junction bases outside the gene matches: 3. CDR3 in amino acids: CASSQTQGDTDTQYF. In DNA form, the CDR3 reads TGCGCCAGCAGTCAAACACAGGGGGACACAGATACGCAGTATTTT.

The rearrangement uses TRBV5-1 and TRBJ1-2; no reliable D call. Trimming removed 4 bases from V and 4 bases from J, with 8 bases in between. This CDR3 comprises 12 residues. Germline V gives CDR1 SGHRS, CDR2 YFSETQ. The CDR3 region is CASSIVGYGYTF. For the CDR3, the DNA is TGCGCCAGCAGCATCGTCGGCTATGGCTACACCTTC. Together with reference TRBV5-1 and TRBJ1-2, the CDR3 gives the full variable domain: KAGVTQTPRYLIKTRGQQVTLSCSPISGHRSVSWYQQTPGQGLQFLFEYFSETQRNKGNFPGRFSGRQFSNSRSEMNVSTLELGDSALYLCASSIVGYGYTFGSGTRLTVV.

The sample holds many counts of this clonotype. The chain employs TRBV7-2 and TRBJ2-4; maybe TRBD2 (5 bases). V dropped 0 bases and J dropped 11 bases, with 11 bases sitting between them. Germline lookup yields CDR1 SGHTA and CDR2 FQGNSA. The CDR3 is made up of 13 amino acids. DNA for the CDR3: TGTGCCAGCAGCTTAGCGTCGAACGGGGTTCAGTACTTC. Residues: CASSLASNGVQYF.

The chain recombines TRBV6-5 with TRBJ2-7, with D perhaps TRBD1 (5 bases). In germline, CDR1 is MNHEY, CDR2 SVGAGI. The CDR3 sequence is 14 residues long. V was shortened by 0 bases and J by 2 bases, with 8 bases between the two germline ends. CDR3 in amino acids: CASSYSDIPYEQYF. In DNA form, the CDR3 reads TGTGCCAGCAGTTACTCGGACATCCCCTACGAGCAGTACTTC.

In this sample, this clonotype turned up many times. The V call is TRBV20-1, the J call TRBJ2-5; tentatively, D is TRBD2 (5 bases). Trimming took off 5 bases at V and 1 base at J, with 14 bases between the two ends. CDR3 size: 14 residues. From germline, CDR1 is DFQATT and CDR2 SNEGSKA (reference sequence). This CDR3 is CSASVAGVQETQYF. In DNA form, the CDR3 reads TGCAGTGCTTCTGTCGCGGGTGTCCAAGAGACCCAGTACTTC.

This clonotype has more than one count but fewer than ten. The rearrangement links TRBV9 to TRBJ2-5, with D unresolved. This CDR3 has 14 residues. The germline V gene encodes CDR1 SGDLS and CDR2 YYNGEE. V dropped 0 bases and J dropped 4 bases, with 10 bases sitting between them. The CDR3 loop reads CASSVGGRRETQYF. DNA for the CDR3: TGTGCCAGCAGCGTAGGTGGACGCCGAGAGACCCAGTACTTC.

The table lists this clonotype with a few counts. V usage is TRBV20-1 and J usage is TRBJ1-5; 12 positions match TRBD1. Germline-derived CDR1 and CDR2 are DFQATT and SNEGSKA (reference sequence). The CDR3 spans 16 residues. J lost 7 bases, V lost 5 bases, and 12 bases had no gene match. The CDR3 DNA reads as TGCAGTGCTCGAGGAGGGACAGGGGGCGCGTGGCAGCCCCAGCATTTT. Translated: CSARGGTGGAWQPQHF.

This clonotype was counted only a few times. J is TRBJ2-7 and V is TRBV10-1; D is unresolved. CDR1 is WNHNN and CDR2 is SYGVQD in the germline V gene (reference sequence). The CDR3 consists of 14 residues. Deletions cut 1 base from V and 2 bases from J, with 9 bases between. The CDR3: CASSEFTVPYEQYF. The CDR3 DNA reads TGCGCCAGCAGTGAGTTCACAGTTCCCTACGAGCAGTACTTC.

Worth noting for this clonotype: Compared with germline, one end of the junction differs, possibly owing to a read error. The CDR3 is CASRLSPADISAF. CDR3 in DNA: TGTGCCAGCAGACTCTCCCCAGCGGACATCTCCGCCTTC. The rearrangement uses TRBV5-5 and TRBJ1-2; tentative D call: TRBD1 (5 bases). The CDR3 is 13 amino acids. The germline CDR1 and CDR2 sequences are SGHKS and YYEKEE (reference sequence).

The chain carries TRBV20-1 and TRBJ1-3; TRBD1 agrees at 8 bases. With 6 bases clipped from V and 4 bases from J, the junction kept 2 bases outside the gene matches. Germline V gene sequence: CDR1 DFQATT, CDR2 SNEGSKA (reference sequence). CDR3 length: 12 residues. CDR3 sequence: CSADRGGNTIYF. In nucleotides, the CDR3 is TGCAGTGCCGACAGGGGAGGAAACACCATATATTTT.

In its sample, this clonotype was seen once. The chain uses TRBV7-2 and TRBJ2-7; D gene unclear. The CDR3 has 14 amino acids. V was clipped by 3 bases and J by 0 bases, with 9 bases between them. Germline assignment: CDR1 SGHTA and CDR2 FQGNSA. The CDR3 protein is CASSFRALSYEQYF. CDR3 DNA sequence: TGTGCCAGCAGCTTCCGGGCCCTCTCCTACGAGCAGTACTTC.

This clonotype was counted between two and nine times. The chain has TRBV7-9 and TRBJ1-2; D remains ambiguous. The CDR3 is 13 residues long. The V gene's germline CDR1 is SEHNR and CDR2 FQNEAQ (reference sequence). Trimming shortened V by 8 bases and J by 2 bases, and 12 bases separated the two germline ends. This chain's CDR3 is CASSLRVNYGYTF. The DNA of the CDR3 is TGTGCCAGCTCTCTTAGGGTCAACTATGGCTACACCTTC. Based on the CDR3 plus reference TRBV7-9 and TRBJ1-2, the full variable domain is DTGVSQNPRHKITKRGQNVTFRCDPISEHNRLYWYRQTLGQGPEFLTYFQNEAQLEKSRLLSDRFSAERPKGSFSTLEIQRTEQGDSAMYLCASSLRVNYGYTFGSGTRLTVV.

This clonotype was counted only a few times. This chain links TRBV29-1 with TRBJ2-2, with 10 positions matching TRBD2. CDR3 length equals 13 residues. Germline V gene data show CDR1 as SQVTM and CDR2 as ANQGSEA. CDR3 sequence: CSVAGGNTGELFF. The CDR3 bases are TGCAGTGTAGCGGGGGGGAACACCGGGGAGCTGTTTTTT.

The CDR3 protein is CASSRREDYEQYF. The DNA of the CDR3 is TGTGCCAGCTCAAGGCGGGAGGACTACGAGCAGTACTTC. V gene TRBV18 combines with J gene TRBJ2-7; 8 bases map to TRBD2. The trim removed 5 bases at V and 3 bases at J, leaving 3 bases unmatched. The germline CDR1 and CDR2 sequences are KGHSH and LQKENI. This CDR3 is built from 13 residues.

Only a few counts were recorded for this clonotype. The chain has TRBV29-1 and TRBJ1-1; possibly TRBD1 for D (5 bases). V lost 3 bases, J lost 10 bases, and 15 bases lay in between. The CDR3 extends over 12 amino acids. Germline CDR1 SQVTM, CDR2 ANQGSEA. CDR3 protein: CSVEGPSIGAFF. Written as DNA, the CDR3 is TGCAGCGTTGAGGGGCCCTCGATAGGAGCTTTCTTT.